These T cell receptor beta chains were read from a single sample in a study of OX40 agonist ivuxolimab in advanced cancers. Here immunoSEQ multiplex PCR was the method, and the copy in TCRdb shows in-frame clones only, minus some. The repertoire holds 65,000 to 95,000 clones, with approximately 94% as singletons. The sequencing used CD4+ or CD8+ T cells sorted from blood, collected in a trial of the OX40 agonist ivuxolimab. All receptors derive from an adult with an advanced solid tumor such as melanoma, head and neck, liver or kidney cancer. The conserved cysteine and the conserved F or W are not part of the CDR3 here. Size tells how often a clone was seen (once, few, many) or the class of an expanded clone, and some rows leave it out.

clone_size	v_call	j_call	cdr3_aa
.	TRBV14	TRBJ2-1	ASSLSAYNEQF
.	TRBV15	TRBJ1-5	ATSRDLVQPQH
.	TRBV19	TRBJ2-6	ASSISASGANVLT
.	TRBV9	TRBJ2-7	ASSVGPGGEQY
.	TRBV9	TRBJ1-1	ASSPRGGEAF
.	TRBV18	TRBJ1-4	ASSPGGAGGTNEKLF
.	TRBV2	TRBJ2-1	ASSGRSSYNEQF
.	TRBV7-9	TRBJ2-1	ASSLEASGRDEQF
.	TRBV19	TRBJ1-4	ASRDWMINEKLF
.	TRBV29-1	TRBJ1-1	SVDPTPGEAF
.	TRBV2	TRBJ1-4	ASSEAPQGPTNEKLF
.	TRBV7-9	TRBJ2-5	ASSPPRGQIAPQETQY
.	TRBV27	TRBJ2-1	ATLWGNEQF
.	TRBV7-2	TRBJ2-1	ASSLVGNEQF
.	TRBV4-2	TRBJ2-7	ASSQVTGSYEQY
.	TRBV7-6	TRBJ1-1	ASSLAWGREAF
.	TRBV7-9	TRBJ2-3	ASSLNPLEDTQY
.	TRBV5-6	TRBJ1-3	ASRPTGALSGNTIY
.	TRBV7-9	TRBJ2-7	ASSSGGQDSYEQY
.	TRBV27	TRBJ2-3	ASSLSPDTQY
.	TRBV7-9	TRBJ2-7	ASSTGSGEQY
.	TRBV5-1	TRBJ1-1	ASSADLDSYTEAF
.	TRBV28	TRBJ1-1	ASSFGGEAF
.	TRBV21-1	TRBJ2-1	ASSKEITWKYNEQF
.	TRBV7-2	TRBJ2-5	ASSLLGLGGTQY
once	TRBV27	TRBJ2-7	ASRLGQGGYEQY
.	TRBV6-1	TRBJ1-4	ASSSGPEVEKLF
once	TRBV4-3	TRBJ2-6	ASSQGDRGSTGANVLT